The next 10 T cell receptor beta chains were all read from a single sample in a study of cytomegalovirus exposure and HLA in healthy donors. Primers included in the PCR were 60 Vbeta and 13 Jbeta primers. Some clones are missing from TCRdb's copy, which holds only in-frame ones; the method was immunoSEQ multiplex PCR. Of 150,000 to 200,000 clones in the sample, roughly 73% are singletons; the top ten hold less than 2%. Sequencing input: PBMCs. These receptors were taken from a woman in her twenties or thirties in good health and CMV-seronegative.

This sequence joins TRBV18 and TRBJ2-5; 10 nucleotides line up with TRBD2. This CDR3 contains 17 residues. Trimming cost V 3 bases and J 5 bases; bases outside gene matches: 12. Germline loops: CDR1 KGHSH, CDR2 LQKENI. The CDR3 is CASSPGTSAQWPETQYF. The CDR3 DNA reads TGTGCCAGCTCACCCGGGACTAGCGCGCAGTGGCCCGAGACCCAGTACTTC. Looking up the rest from reference TRBV18 and TRBJ2-5 gives the full variable domain: NAGVMQNPRHLVRRRGQEARLRCSPMKGHSHVYWYRQLPEEGLKFMVYLQKENIIDESGMPKERFSAEFPKEGPSILRIQQVVRGDSAAYFCASSPGTSAQWPETQYFGPGTRLLVL.

The V call is TRBV2, the J call TRBJ2-2; D might be TRBD1 (6 bases). Germline assignment: CDR1 SNHLY and CDR2 FYNNEI. The V end lost 8 bases, the J end lost 4 bases, and 14 bases lay between the germline ends. This CDR3 contains 14 residues. The CDR3: CASRWGTPTGELFF. The CDR3 nucleotides read TGTGCCAGCCGATGGGGGACACCCACCGGGGAGCTGTTTTTT.

The J gene is TRBJ2-7, the V gene TRBV5-1; 7 bases align to TRBD1. This CDR3 has 14 amino acids. Germline V gene lookup returns CDR1 SGHRS and CDR2 YFSETQ. V lost 4 bases, J lost 1 base, and 5 bases stayed unmatched. The CDR3 sequence: CASSPGTASYEQYF. In DNA, the CDR3 is TGCGCCAGCAGCCCCGGGACAGCTTCCTACGAGCAGTACTTC.

The V and J genes are TRBV10-3 and TRBJ1-2; 9 bases map to TRBD1. The J segment lost 5 bases and the V segment lost 4 bases, leaving 2 bases of the junction unmatched. CDR1 and CDR2 (germline): ENHRY, SYGVKD. CDR3 size: 13 residues. The CDR3 region is CAISAGTGYGYTF. In DNA, the CDR3 is TGTGCCATCAGTGCCGGGACAGGGTATGGCTACACCTTC.

This clone showed up just a few times. The gene calls are TRBV7-2 and TRBJ2-7; tentative D call: TRBD1 (6 bases). V was pared by 5 bases and J by 2 bases, with 13 bases between. The length of the CDR3 is 14 residues. Germline CDR1 SGHTA, CDR2 FQGNSA. CDR3 residues: CASSPNTGPYEQYF. In DNA form, the CDR3 reads TGTGCCAGCAGCCCCAACACAGGGCCCTACGAGCAGTACTTC.

Note on this clone: Compared with germline, one end of the junction differs, possibly owing to a read error. The chain carries TRBV6-6 and TRBJ2-1; TRBD2 agrees at 7 bases. Germline V gives CDR1 MNHNY, CDR2 SVGAGI (reference sequence). CDR3 length: 16 residues. The CDR3 bases are TGTGCCAGCACTATTACGTGGCGGGAGCTGTACAATGAGCAGCTCTTC. Its protein is CASTITWRELYNEQLF.

This sequence joins TRBV10-3 and TRBJ1-5; no definite D call. The CDR3 runs to 15 residues. The V end was cut by 2 bases, the J end by 5 bases, with 13 bases between. Germline V gene sequence: CDR1 ENHRY, CDR2 SYGVKD. The CDR3 DNA reads TGTGCCATCAGTGAGAGGGAGCCCGGCTATCAGCCCCAGCATTTT. Protein: CAISEREPGYQPQHF.

The J gene is TRBJ1-1, the V gene TRBV7-8; 8 nucleotides agree with TRBD1. V trimming: 4 bases; J trimming: 6 bases; junction bases outside the gene matches: 10. This CDR3 spans 15 amino acids. Germline V lookup: CDR1 SGHVS, CDR2 FQNEAQ. The DNA for the CDR3 is TGTGCCAGCAGCTATGACAGGGGTGGGATCCCTGAAGCTTTCTTT. Residues: CASSYDRGGIPEAFF.

Concerning this clone: Relative to the germline gene, one junction end is altered; a read error may explain this. Other DNA sequences in this specimen translate into the identical CDR3. The chain joins TRBV7-8 to TRBJ2-2; D gene unclear. The V gene's germline CDR1 is SGHVS and CDR2 FQNEAQ. The CDR3 is 15 amino acids. The CDR3 is CASSPRRLVSGELFF. DNA for the CDR3: TGCGCCAGCAGCCCTAGGAGATTGGTGTCCGGGGAGCTGTTTTTT.

The V call is TRBV6-5, the J call TRBJ2-3, with D possibly matching TRBD2 (7 bases). Germline V CDR1 and CDR2: MNHEY, SVGAGI. The CDR3 runs to 15 residues. V dropped 6 bases and J dropped 4 bases, with 17 bases sitting between them. CDR3 sequence: CASRTVGGRADTQYF. The CDR3 DNA sequence: TGTGCCAGCAGAACCGTCGGGGGGCGGGCAGATACGCAGTATTTT.